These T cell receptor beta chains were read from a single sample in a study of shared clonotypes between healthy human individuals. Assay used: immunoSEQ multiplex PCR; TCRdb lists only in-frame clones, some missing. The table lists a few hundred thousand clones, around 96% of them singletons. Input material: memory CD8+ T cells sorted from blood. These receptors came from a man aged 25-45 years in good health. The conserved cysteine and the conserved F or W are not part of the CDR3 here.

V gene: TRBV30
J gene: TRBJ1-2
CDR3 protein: AWRGGDYGYT

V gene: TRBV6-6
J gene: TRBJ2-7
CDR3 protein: ASSSAGTVSYEQY

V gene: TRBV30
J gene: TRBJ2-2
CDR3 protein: AWSGWLFTGELF

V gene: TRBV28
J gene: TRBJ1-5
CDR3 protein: ASSSSLQGADNQPQH

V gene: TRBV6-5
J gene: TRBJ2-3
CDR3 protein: ASSTTRTDTQY

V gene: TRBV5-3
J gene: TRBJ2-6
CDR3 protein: ARSGGSLFSGANVLT

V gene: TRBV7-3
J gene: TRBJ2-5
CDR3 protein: ASSSGQGGETQY

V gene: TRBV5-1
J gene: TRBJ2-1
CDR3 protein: ASSSLLAEQF

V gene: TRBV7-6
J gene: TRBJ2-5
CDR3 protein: ASSLVRETQY

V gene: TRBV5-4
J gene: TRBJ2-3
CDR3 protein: ASSLVHKRITDTQY

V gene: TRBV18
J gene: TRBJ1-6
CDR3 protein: ASSPWLAGGVDNSPLH

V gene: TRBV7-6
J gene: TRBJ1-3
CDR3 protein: ASSIPQASGNTIY

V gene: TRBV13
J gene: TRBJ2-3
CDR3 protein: ASSYRTSGSWTDTQY

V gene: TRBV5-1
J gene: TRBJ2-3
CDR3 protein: ASSFMTSATDTQY

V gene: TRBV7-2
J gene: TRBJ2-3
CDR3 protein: ASSELAGGRTDTQY

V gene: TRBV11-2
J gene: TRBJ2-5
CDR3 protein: ASSFLKTQY

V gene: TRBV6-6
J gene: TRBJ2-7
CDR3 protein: ASSYPGVATYEQY

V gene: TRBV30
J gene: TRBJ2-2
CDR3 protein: AWRGGQNAGELF

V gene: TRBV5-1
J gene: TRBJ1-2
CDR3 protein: ASGQAVRKTYGYT

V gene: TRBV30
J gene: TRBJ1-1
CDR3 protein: AWSVGSGQEAF

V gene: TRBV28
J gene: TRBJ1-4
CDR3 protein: ASRQGKLF

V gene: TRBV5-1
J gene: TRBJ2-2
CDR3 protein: ASSRDREALAGELF

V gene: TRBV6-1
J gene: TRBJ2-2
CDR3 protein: AKNGSDTGELF

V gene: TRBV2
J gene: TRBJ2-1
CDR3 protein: ASSGPSRTYNEQF

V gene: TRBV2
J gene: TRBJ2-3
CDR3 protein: ASSARQGRGTDTQY

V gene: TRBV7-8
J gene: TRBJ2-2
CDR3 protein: ASSPGPRDYLTGELF

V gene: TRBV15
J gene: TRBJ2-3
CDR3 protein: ATSPILEDTQY

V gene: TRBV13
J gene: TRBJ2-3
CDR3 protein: ASSLSAGGPDTQY

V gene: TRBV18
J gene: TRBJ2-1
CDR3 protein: ASSPAGGSYNEQF

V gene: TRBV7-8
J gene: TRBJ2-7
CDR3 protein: ASSERVVSYEQY

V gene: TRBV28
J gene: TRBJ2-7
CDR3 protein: ASSGAGTGVHEQY

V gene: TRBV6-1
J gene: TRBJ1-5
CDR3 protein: ASSVNRVGNQPQH

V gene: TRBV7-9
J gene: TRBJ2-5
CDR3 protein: ASSLEPD

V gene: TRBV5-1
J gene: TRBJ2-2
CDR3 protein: ASSAENTGELF

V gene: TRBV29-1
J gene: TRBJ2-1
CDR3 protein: SVPPDNSENEQF

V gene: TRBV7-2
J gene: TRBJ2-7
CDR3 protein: ASSLIKGYEQY

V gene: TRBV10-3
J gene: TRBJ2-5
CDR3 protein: AIGNPGEETQY

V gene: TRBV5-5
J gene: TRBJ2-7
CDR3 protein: ASSERAESGEQY

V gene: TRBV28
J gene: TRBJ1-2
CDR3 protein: ASSDRGNYGYT

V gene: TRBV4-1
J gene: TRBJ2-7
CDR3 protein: ASSHDSYEQY

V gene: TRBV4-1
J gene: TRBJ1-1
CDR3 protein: ASSQVGQGKNTEAF

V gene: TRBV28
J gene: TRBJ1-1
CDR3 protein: ASRNRNTEAF

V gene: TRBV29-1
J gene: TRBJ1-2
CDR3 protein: SVEVPQGGGYT

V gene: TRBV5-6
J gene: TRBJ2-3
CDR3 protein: ASSFIQGSTDTQY

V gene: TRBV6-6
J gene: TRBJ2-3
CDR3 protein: ASRLTGGADTQY

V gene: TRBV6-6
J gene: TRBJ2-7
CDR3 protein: ASSTRQGVHTYEQY

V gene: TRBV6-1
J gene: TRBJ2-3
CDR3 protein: ASSDRTRSTDTQY

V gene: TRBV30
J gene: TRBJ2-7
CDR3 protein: AWSSVSEHEQY

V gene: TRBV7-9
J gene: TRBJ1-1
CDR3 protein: ASSSPVATEAF

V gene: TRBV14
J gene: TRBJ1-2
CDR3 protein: ASSLRGWYGYT

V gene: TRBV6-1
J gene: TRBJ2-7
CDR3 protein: ASSEVGTSGFSEQY

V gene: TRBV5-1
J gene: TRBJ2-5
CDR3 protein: ASSLGGAGGPQETQY

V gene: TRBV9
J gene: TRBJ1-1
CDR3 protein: ASSVGFTEAF

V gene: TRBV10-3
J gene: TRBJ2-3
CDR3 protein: AISAGLAPTDTQY

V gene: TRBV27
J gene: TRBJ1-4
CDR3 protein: ASSRLPGQEGATNEKLF

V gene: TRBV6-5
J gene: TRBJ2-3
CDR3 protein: ASSYGSTDTQY

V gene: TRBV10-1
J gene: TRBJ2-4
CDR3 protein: ASSESGTGKNIQY